The 27 T cell receptor beta chains below were found in one sample sequenced in a study of cytomegalovirus exposure and HLA in healthy donors. This PCR relied on a set of 60 Vbeta primers and 13 Jbeta primers. TCRdb's copy holds only in-frame clones and misses some; the assay was immunoSEQ multiplex PCR. The sample yields 160,000 or so clones, under 85% seen once. Sequenced material: PBMCs. The source is a woman in her twenties or thirties in good health and CMV-seronegative.

The sample holds a few counts of this clone. The chain employs TRBV5-1 and TRBJ1-4; D gene uncertain. Looked up from germline, CDR1 is SGHRS and CDR2 is YFSETQ. The ends were cut back, 4 bases at V and 3 bases at J, with 10 bases in the middle. There are 14 residues in the CDR3. The CDR3 nucleotides read TGCGCCAGCAGCAGCGGAAGGGCTAATGAAAAACTGTTTTTT. Its translation: CASSSGRANEKLFF.

The chain joins TRBV11-2 to TRBJ1-1; D might be TRBD1 (5 bases). This CDR3 spans 13 amino acids. V dropped 5 bases and J dropped 7 bases, with 14 bases sitting between them. Germline loops: CDR1 SGHAT, CDR2 FQNNGV. The CDR3 DNA follows: TGTGCCAGCAGCCCTTCGGGCGGGGGTGAAGCTTTCTTT. The encoded protein is CASSPSGGGEAFF.

The chain combines TRBV5-6 with TRBJ2-1; maybe TRBD1 (5 bases). Between the trimmed V and J ends, which lost 0 bases and 4 bases, there was a span of 11 bases. This CDR3 comprises 15 residues. Germline loops: CDR1 SGHDT, CDR2 YYEEEE. CDR3 protein: CASSLGRTGYNEQFF. CDR3 nucleotides: TGTGCCAGCAGCTTGGGGCGTACAGGATACAATGAGCAGTTCTTC.

This chain connects TRBV29-1 to TRBJ1-1; D unresolved. Trimming removed 4 bases from V and 4 bases from J, with 13 bases in between. This CDR3 comprises 13 residues. The germline CDR1 and CDR2 sequences are SQVTM and ANQGSEA. The CDR3 here is CSVVRGRSTEAFF. DNA of the CDR3: TGCAGCGTTGTCCGGGGTCGGTCCACTGAAGCTTTCTTT.

The genes are TRBV7-9 and TRBJ2-5, with 14 bases aligning to TRBD2. The CDR3 length is 18 residues. V lost 5 bases, J lost 2 bases, and 10 bases stayed unmatched. From germline, CDR1 is SEHNR and CDR2 FQNEAQ (reference sequence). The CDR3 DNA reads TGTGCCAGCAGCCTTGGGACTAGCGGGGGACCGTGGCAAGAGACCCAGTACTTC. Translation gives CASSLGTSGGPWQETQYF.

This chain connects TRBV9 to TRBJ2-5; D not certain. The CDR3 consists of 14 residues. V gave up 0 bases and J gave up 4 bases, with 10 bases separating them. The germline CDR1 and CDR2 sequences are SGDLS and YYNGEE. The CDR3 nucleotides are TGTGCCAGCAGCGTAGGGGCAGCTCTAGAGACCCAGTACTTC. Translation: CASSVGAALETQYF.

This chain connects TRBV9 to TRBJ1-3; a weak D match, TRBD1 (6 bases). This CDR3 is built from 14 residues. The germline CDR1 and CDR2 sequences are SGDLS and YYNGEE. The V gene lost 4 bases and the J gene lost 4 bases, with 12 bases spanning the gap. CDR3 DNA: TGTGCCAGCAGCTTCAGGGGTCAAGGAAACACCATATATTTT. Amino acid sequence: CASSFRGQGNTIYF.

The chain joins TRBV5-1 to TRBJ2-7; D not certain. Trimming removed 4 bases from V and 3 bases from J, with 5 bases in between. The CDR3 length is 11 residues. Germline CDR1 and CDR2: SGHRS and YFSETQ. CDR3 residues: CASSGDYEQYF. The CDR3, as DNA: TGCGCCAGCAGCGGAGACTACGAGCAGTACTTC.

The gene calls are TRBV28 and TRBJ1-6, with 9 bases identical to TRBD1. There are 14 residues in the CDR3. The germline CDR1 and CDR2 sequences are MDHEN and SYDVKM. Trimming at V came to 3 bases and at J to 13 bases, leaving 7 bases not matched to a gene. The CDR3 reads CASSLGQGIPPLHF. The CDR3 coding sequence is TGTGCCAGCAGTTTGGGACAGGGTATCCCCCCCCTCCACTTT.

V is TRBV5-6 and J is TRBJ2-1; TRBD1 matches at 7 bases. Looked up from germline, CDR1 is SGHDT and CDR2 is YYEEEE. The ends lost 0 bases at V and 7 bases at J; junction bases unmatched: 4. The CDR3 is 14 amino acids. This chain's CDR3 is CASSLGAGGNEQFF. The DNA for the CDR3 is TGTGCCAGCAGCTTGGGTGCAGGGGGTAATGAGCAGTTCTTC.

The chain couples TRBV18 to TRBJ2-5; D gene unclear. Looked up from germline, CDR1 is KGHSH and CDR2 is LQKENI. The CDR3 is made up of 14 amino acids. V was clipped by 2 bases and J by 1 base, with 8 bases between them. The CDR3 DNA reads as TGTGCCAGCTCACCAACGTCCGGCCAAGAGACCCAGTACTTC. Protein product: CASSPTSGQETQYF.

The J gene is TRBJ1-2, the V gene TRBV4-1; perhaps TRBD1 as D (6 bases). This CDR3 has 15 residues. V was cut by 0 bases and J by 2 bases, with 10 bases left in between. Germline CDR1 and CDR2: MGHRA and YSYEKL. CDR3 loop: CASSQERQGNYGYTF. The CDR3 DNA reads as TGCGCCAGCAGCCAAGAACGCCAGGGGAACTATGGCTACACCTTC.

This clone was detected only a few times. This chain joins TRBV5-1 and TRBJ2-7; TRBD1 agrees at 10 bases. This CDR3 is 15 amino acids long. Germline V CDR1 and CDR2: SGHRS, YFSETQ. Unmatched junction bases numbered 8, after V lost 2 bases and J lost 6 bases. The CDR3 reads CASSFAGTGEGEQYF. CDR3 bases: TGCGCCAGCAGCTTCGCCGGGACAGGGGAGGGCGAGCAGTACTTC.

This clone was seen a single time. V gene TRBV5-1 combines with J gene TRBJ1-3; no clear D. V was shortened by 0 bases and J by 0 bases, with 10 bases between the two germline ends. This CDR3 contains 16 residues. Germline CDR1 is SGHRS and CDR2 is YFSETQ. The CDR3, as DNA: TGCGCCAGCAGCTTGGCCGAGGTTTTCTCTGGAAACACCATATATTTT. Protein: CASSLAEVFSGNTIYF.

This sequence joins TRBV7-6 and TRBJ1-3; 7 positions match TRBD1. J lost 2 bases, V lost 5 bases, and 6 bases had no gene match. Germline CDR1 SGHVS, CDR2 FNYEAQ. CDR3 length: 15 residues. The DNA of the CDR3 is TGTGCCAGCAGCCCCCTAAGGGGGCCTGGAAACACCATATATTTT. This encodes CASSPLRGPGNTIYF.

V and J are TRBV27 and TRBJ1-5; a weak D match, TRBD1 (5 bases). CDR1 MNHEY and CDR2 SMNVEV come from the germline V gene (reference sequence). The CDR3 is made up of 14 amino acids. V dropped 6 bases and J dropped 9 bases, with 18 bases sitting between them. CDR3 protein: CASSPSGPGGPQHF. The CDR3 coding sequence is TGTGCCAGCAGCCCATCAGGCCCCGGGGGGCCCCAGCATTTT.

The chain has TRBV6-5 and TRBJ2-2; possible D gene TRBD2, 6 bases. Trimming removed 4 bases from V and 7 bases from J, with 10 bases in between. The CDR3 contains 13 residues. The germline V gene encodes CDR1 MNHEY and CDR2 SVGAGI. CDR3 residues: CASSSRDFGELFF. The CDR3 bases are TGTGCCAGCAGTTCCCGGGACTTCGGGGAGCTGTTTTTT.

This clone occurred a few times. The chain recombines TRBV7-9 with TRBJ2-5, with TRBD1 matching over 9 bases. This CDR3 region has 17 residues. Germline CDR1 reads SEHNR; CDR2 reads FQNEAQ (reference sequence). V shed 5 bases and J 5 bases; nucleotides not matched to a gene: 15. In nucleotides, the CDR3 is TGTGCCAGCAGCATCCCTAGAACAGGGGGCCGGGGGGAGACCCAGTACTTC. This sequence encodes CASSIPRTGGRGETQYF.

The V and J genes are TRBV10-3 and TRBJ1-1; maybe TRBD1 (6 bases). This CDR3 has 14 amino acids. Trimming cost V 6 bases and J 1 base, with 12 bases left between them. Germline CDR1 is ENHRY and CDR2 is SYGVKD. The CDR3 loop reads CAISLEGQNTEAFF. DNA of the CDR3: TGTGCCATCAGCCTAGAGGGACAGAACACTGAAGCTTTCTTT.

The rearrangement links TRBV29-1 to TRBJ1-3, with a tentative D call TRBD1 (6 bases). This CDR3 has 14 amino acids. Germline CDR1 and CDR2: SQVTM and ANQGSEA. Trimming pared 5 bases from V and 3 bases from J, leaving 14 bases between. DNA for the CDR3: TGCAGCGTTTTACCGGACAGTGTTGGAAACACCATATATTTT. Its protein is CSVLPDSVGNTIYF.

The chain joins TRBV6-5 to TRBJ2-5; 12 nucleotides match TRBD2. This CDR3 spans 13 amino acids. Looked up from germline, CDR1 is MNHEY and CDR2 is SVGAGI. V trimming: 6 bases; J trimming: 5 bases; junction bases outside the gene matches: 1. The CDR3 is CASRLAGGETQYF. The CDR3 bases are TGTGCCAGCAGACTAGCGGGGGGTGAGACCCAGTACTTC.

This sequence joins TRBV5-1 and TRBJ2-7, with D possibly TRBD1 on 5 matching bases. The CDR3 extends over 17 amino acids. Germline CDR1 SGHRS, CDR2 YFSETQ. V was cut by 1 base and J by 0 bases, with 17 bases left in between. The CDR3: CASSLYFDSRSSYEQYF. The CDR3 nucleotides read TGCGCCAGCAGCTTGTACTTCGACAGCCGGAGCTCCTACGAGCAGTACTTC.

This clone was seen repeatedly, ten times or more. This chain joins TRBV20-1 and TRBJ2-1; the D gene is possibly TRBD2 (6 bases). Between the trimmed V and J ends, which lost 8 bases and 4 bases, there was a span of 9 bases. Germline V gives CDR1 DFQATT, CDR2 SNEGSKA (reference sequence). The CDR3 is made up of 11 amino acids. In nucleotides, the CDR3 is TGCAGTATGGACTATTACAATGAGCAGTTCTTC. Protein: CSMDYYNEQFF.

The chain joins TRBV7-9 to TRBJ1-1, with 10 nucleotides matching TRBD1. Germline V gene lookup returns CDR1 SEHNR and CDR2 FQNEAQ (reference sequence). V trimming: 5 bases; J trimming: 4 bases; junction bases outside the gene matches: 10. The CDR3 extends over 16 amino acids. The CDR3 region has the DNA TGTGCCAGCAGCCGACCGGGACAGGGGTCGACCACTGAAGCTTTCTTT. It translates to CASSRPGQGSTTEAFF.

V and J are TRBV18 and TRBJ2-1; tentative D call: TRBD1 (5 bases). This CDR3 region has 17 residues. The germline CDR1 and CDR2 sequences are KGHSH and LQKENI. Between the trimmed V and J ends, which lost 0 bases and 4 bases, there was a span of 16 bases. In nucleotides, the CDR3 is TGTGCCAGCTCACCACCCCCAGGGTCGGGCCGGTACAATGAGCAGTTCTTC. It yields the protein CASSPPPGSGRYNEQFF.

The V gene is TRBV28, the J gene TRBJ2-5, with D possibly matching TRBD2 (7 bases). Trimming pared 2 bases from V and 5 bases from J, leaving 12 bases between. This CDR3 comprises 14 residues. Germline V CDR1 and CDR2: MDHEN, SYDVKM. The CDR3 here is CASSLGGARETQYF. CDR3 sequence (DNA): TGTGCCAGCAGTTTAGGGGGGGCTCGGGAGACCCAGTACTTC.

The chain recombines TRBV6-5 with TRBJ2-1, with TRBD2 matching over 9 bases. The CDR3 extends over 15 amino acids. J gave up 4 bases and V 5 bases, and 6 bases lay outside the gene matches. Germline V CDR1 and CDR2: MNHEY, SVGAGI. The CDR3 reads CASSRAGGGYNEQFF. The CDR3 nucleotides are TGTGCCAGCAGTCGAGCGGGGGGAGGTTACAATGAGCAGTTCTTC.